This TCR beta chain appears in the sequencing data of a study of CD8 T cell repertoires and HIV-1 epitope variants. In the study overall: Twenty-five autologous and known Gag and Nef epitope variant peptides each stimulated T cells separately. Tested: three Gag epitope families, Nef HW9 and YT9.

As to this clone: The antigen is not known.

Profiled with immunoSEQ multiplex PCR; TCRdb holds only in-frame clones, not every one. The sample records over 5,000 clones, approximately 66% being singletons. The specimen sequenced was cultured CD8+ T cells derived from PBMCs. The clonotype originates from a male donor with HIV.

CDR3 protein: CASSPGTRAYEQYF. The CDR3 coding sequence is TGTGCCAGCAGCCCCGGGACTAGAGCCTACGAGCAGTACTTC. This rearrangement joins TRBV7-8 to TRBJ2-7; 8 bases match TRBD2. The CDR3 spans 14 residues. The germline V gene encodes CDR1 SGHVS and CDR2 FQNEAQ. V lost 5 bases and J lost 2; bases outside the gene matches: 5.